The 17 T cell receptor beta chains given below trace back to one sample, sequenced in a study of regulatory T cells in long-lasting Graves disease (dated by TCRdb to the early 2020s). The intended sense of this specimen's time point label: newly diagnosed GD, antithyroid drugs for less than 3 months. For both TCR sequencing and RNA sequencing, RNA was extracted from PBMCs using TRIzol. The library was prepared using multiplex PCR. The instrument given in TCRdb is Illumina HiSeq 4000. TCR beta libraries were built with iRepertoire HTBI primers and Arm-PCR amplification of CDR3 regions. The raw public reads went through TCRdb reprocessing: fastp at Q25, MiXCR clone calling, in-frame beta chains kept. Rows are unified per CDR3 protein, each entry keeping the most common DNA and genes. The sample has about 500,000 distinct CDR3 sequences on record, around 12% of them singletons. More than 8% of the sample comes from the top ten.

These sequences were also reported in another study, on T cells in Graves' hyperthyroidism and ophthalmopathy.

The specimen was peripheral blood mononuclear cells (PBMCs), collected at new diagnosis, from a patient treated with antithyroid drugs. The receptors come from a woman in her 30s with Graves disease. Donor details come from another sample of the same person, matched by shared clones.

This clonotype occurred many times. The rearrangement links TRBV28 to TRBJ1-1; 7 bases are shared with TRBD1. This CDR3 comprises 16 residues. Germline values: CDR1 MDHEN, CDR2 SYDVKM. With V trimmed by 2 bases and J by 2 bases, 8 bases remained unmatched. This chain's CDR3 is CASSLNRGGGNTEAFF. DNA of the CDR3: TGTGCCAGCAGTTTAAACAGGGGCGGAGGTAACACTGAAGCTTTCTTT.

The CDR3 DNA follows: TGCAGTGCTATAGCGGGAGGCCCCTCCTACGAGCAGTACTTC. Its protein product is CSAIAGGPSYEQYF. The genes are TRBV20-1 and TRBJ2-7, with 10 bases that match TRBD2. V gave up 4 bases and J gave up 0 bases; unmatched junction bases: 3. CDR3 length equals 14 residues. The germline V gene has CDR1 DFQATT and CDR2 SNEGSKA (reference sequence).

This clonotype turned up a few times. The rearrangement joins TRBV20-1 to TRBJ2-5; no firm D call. Germline assignment: CDR1 DFQATT and CDR2 SNEGSKA (reference sequence). CDR3 size: 12 residues. V was trimmed by 5 bases and J by 0 bases, leaving 7 bases between them. CDR3 sequence (DNA): TGCAGTGCTTGGCGGAACCAAGAGACCCAGTACTTC. This gives the protein CSAWRNQETQYF.

The DNA of the CDR3 is TGCAGTGCTAGAGGCGATGAGGGGAGGTACGAGCAGTACTTC. This encodes CSARGDEGRYEQYF. This chain uses TRBV20-1 with TRBJ2-7, with D perhaps matching TRBD2 (6 bases). Germline CDR1 is DFQATT and CDR2 is SNEGSKA (reference sequence). This CDR3 contains 14 residues. V was cut by 1 base and J by 4 bases, with 14 bases left in between.

As for this clonotype: An end of the junction does not agree with germline; a read error may underlie this. This sequence joins TRBV30 and TRBJ2-6; no clear D gene. Germline CDR1 GTSNPN, CDR2 SVGIG (reference sequence). This CDR3 has 13 amino acids. The CDR3 loop reads CAWRASGTNVLTF. Here the CDR3 DNA reads TGTGCCTGGAGAGCCTCTGGGACCAACGTCCTGACTTTC.

Concerning this clonotype: A much more abundant neighbour one base away suggests this may be a read error. V usage is TRBV28 and J usage is TRBJ2-7; D ambiguous. The V gene's germline CDR1 is MDHEN and CDR2 SYDVKM. The CDR3 sequence is 13 residues long. Trimming took off 6 bases at V and 0 bases at J, with 9 bases between the two ends. DNA for the CDR3: TGTGCCAGCAGCTCCAGGCCCTCCTACGAGCAGTACTTC. Protein: CASSSRPSYEQYF.

This clonotype was observed at least ten times. This chain joins TRBV12-3 or TRBV12-4 and TRBJ2-7; D may be TRBD2 (7 bases). Trimming took 4 bases from V and 5 from J, leaving 15 bases between them. CDR3 length equals 14 residues. The CDR3 nucleotides are TGTGCCAGCAGTTCAGGAGGAGGGGGGGACGAGCAGTACTTC. Translation: CASSSGGGGDEQYF.

This clonotype was seen many times. The chain uses TRBV27 and TRBJ1-1; D is possibly TRBD1 (5 bases). CDR1 and CDR2 (germline): MNHEY, SMNVEV (reference sequence). The CDR3 sequence is 15 residues long. Trimming left V 2 bases short and J 5 bases short, with 15 bases between. The CDR3 loop reads CASSLTPDRATEAFF. In nucleotides, the CDR3 is TGTGCCAGCAGTTTAACCCCTGACAGAGCTACTGAAGCTTTCTTT.

This clonotype was picked up many times. This chain connects TRBV19 to TRBJ2-7, with D perhaps matching TRBD1 (6 bases). This CDR3 contains 11 residues. V shed 9 bases and J shed 6 bases, with 12 bases lying between them. Germline V gene sequence: CDR1 LNHDA, CDR2 SQIVND (reference sequence). The CDR3 region has the DNA TGTGCCAGCAGCTCCAGGGGCGAGCAGTACTTC. Protein: CASSSRGEQYF.

This clonotype was seen a handful of times. The chain uses TRBV12-3 or TRBV12-4 and TRBJ1-1; D uncertain. The CDR3 loop spans 13 amino acids. V lost 8 bases and J 0 bases, leaving 10 bases between the germline ends. This chain's CDR3 is CASEPPMNTEAFF. In DNA, the CDR3 is TGTGCCAGCGAGCCTCCGATGAACACTGAAGCTTTCTTT.

This clonotype was detected ten times or more. The rearrangement joins TRBV5-6 to TRBJ2-1; D not resolved. The CDR3 runs 11 residues. The germline gives CDR1 SGHDT, CDR2 YYEEEE. V was cut by 0 bases and J by 9 bases, with 4 bases left in between. Here the CDR3 reads CASSLAGEQFF. CDR3 nucleotides: TGTGCCAGCAGCTTGGCTGGTGAGCAGTTCTTC.

About this clonotype itself: This probably arose from a read error, given a far larger clone one base away. This chain links TRBV5-1 with TRBJ2-5; D gene unclear. The CDR3 consists of 15 residues. Germline V gene lookup returns CDR1 SGHRS and CDR2 YFSETQ. Trimming shortened V by 5 bases and J by 11 bases, and 25 bases separated the two germline ends. The CDR3, as DNA: TGCGCCAGCAGTCCCTCATCATCCCCAACCAATGAGCAGTACTTC. It specifies CASSPSSSPTNEQYF.

This clonotype was counted many times. This sequence joins TRBV7-3 and TRBJ2-1; D remains ambiguous. CDR1 is SGHTA, CDR2 FQGTGA, per germline. The CDR3 loop spans 14 amino acids. Deletions cut 2 bases from V and 5 bases from J, with 10 bases between. As DNA, the CDR3 is TGTGCCAGCAGCTTACAGGCCCCACACAATGAGCAGTTCTTC. Protein product: CASSLQAPHNEQFF. The full variable domain, rest sourced from reference TRBV7-3 and TRBJ2-1, is GAGVSQTPSNKVTEKGKYVELRCDPISGHTALYWYRQSLGQGPEFLIYFQGTGAADDSGLPNDRFFAVRPEGSVSTLKIQRTERGDSAVYLCASSLQAPHNEQFFGPGTRLTVL.

This clonotype was detected ten times or more. This clone may be a read error of a much larger clone one base away. V is TRBV7-9 and J is TRBJ2-1; possible D gene TRBD1, 6 bases. Trimming removed 7 bases from V and 6 bases from J, with 10 bases in between. Germline CDR1 is SEHNR and CDR2 is FQNEAQ (reference sequence). The CDR3 is 12 residues long. The CDR3 coding sequence is TGTGCCAGCACCCCCAGGGGCAATGAGCAGTTCTTC. As protein: CASTPRGNEQFF.

The rearrangement joins TRBV6-1 to TRBJ2-2; D is undetermined. CDR3 length: 12 residues. Trimming removed 5 bases from V and 6 bases from J, with 7 bases in between. Per the germline V gene, CDR1 is MNHNS and CDR2 is SASEGT. CDR3 in DNA: TGTGCCAGCAGTCAAACGTCCGGGGAGCTGTTTTTT. Amino acid sequence: CASSQTSGELFF.

This clonotype was detected ten times or more. The chain couples TRBV27 to TRBJ2-3; D might be TRBD1 (5 bases). Germline loops: CDR1 MNHEY, CDR2 SMNVEV (reference sequence). Trimming pared 4 bases from V and 3 bases from J, leaving 20 bases between. This CDR3 has 17 residues. CDR3 residues: CASSSQTGPGKTDTQYF. In DNA form, the CDR3 reads TGTGCCAGCAGTTCTCAAACCGGGCCAGGGAAAACAGATACGCAGTATTTT.

This clonotype was found many times. This chain links TRBV12-5 with TRBJ1-1; a weak D match, TRBD1 (6 bases). The CDR3 sequence is 14 residues long. Germline V lookup: CDR1 LGHNT, CDR2 FRNRAP. V was cut by 1 base and J by 4 bases, with 10 bases left in between. CDR3 bases: TGTGCTAGTGGTTTGGGGCAGGGGTCCACTGAAGCTTTCTTT. Translation: CASGLGQGSTEAFF.